This T cell receptor beta chain originates from a study of OX40 agonist ivuxolimab in advanced cancers. The CDR3 sequence is 16 residues long. Trimming took 1 base from V and 3 from J, leaving 14 bases between them. Germline V lookup: CDR1 KGHSH, CDR2 LQKENI. The table came from immunoSEQ multiplex PCR; TCRdb's copy has only in-frame clones and leaves some out. The table has about 150,000 clones, 94% seen once. The sample was CD4+ or CD8+ T cells sorted from blood, taken in a trial of the OX40 agonist ivuxolimab. This rearrangement joins TRBV18 to TRBJ2-3; weak D call: TRBD1 (6 bases). This TCR came from an adult with an advanced solid tumor such as melanoma, head and neck, liver or kidney cancer. CDR3 sequence reads: CASSPQRQGNTDTQYF. The DNA of the CDR3 is TGTGCCAGCTCACCACAACGGCAGGGGAATACAGATACGCAGTATTTT.